A single sample gave rise to the 2 T cell receptor beta chains below, sequenced in a study of cytomegalovirus exposure and HLA in healthy donors. Clones were read by immunoSEQ multiplex PCR, and TCRdb kept only the in-frame ones, dropping some. The sample lists about 250,000 clones; about 87% were seen once. The sequenced sample consisted of PBMCs. The origin of the receptors is a man between 18 and 29 years old in good health and CMV-seronegative.

Note on this clone: Since the CDR3 does not end with the conserved phenylalanine or tryptophan, this likely comes from a read error. The DNA is omitted, as the CDR3 cannot be located on it reliably, and the CDR3 follows TCRdb's listing. The chain recombines TRBV6-6 with TRBJ2-7; the table calls TRBD1, which could not be checked here. CDR1 is MNHNY, CDR2 SVGAGI, per germline (reference sequence). Both ends counted, the CDR3 spans 13 residues. The CDR3 loop reads CASSKGDKVGQSH.

This clone was seen a handful of times. The chain combines TRBV10-2 with TRBJ2-5; D not resolved. The CDR3 contains 14 residues. The ends were cut back, 4 bases at V and 4 bases at J, with 13 bases in the middle. CDR1 and CDR2 from the germline V gene are WSHSY and SAAADI. The DNA of the CDR3 is TGCGCCAGCAGTGCGGGTAGGCGGCGAGAGACCCAGTACTTC. Translated, it gives CASSAGRRRETQYF.